This T cell receptor (beta chain) emerged from a study of control samples from healthy donors and cancer patients. Data came from immunoSEQ multiplex PCR; TCRdb stores just in-frame clones and leaves some out. The sample has 120,000 or so clones, approximately 92% seen once. The V and J ends lost 4 bases and 0 bases respectively, with 6 bases between them. The CDR3 is 13 amino acids. Germline loops: CDR1 SSHAT, CDR2 FNYEAQ (reference sequence). Source material: PBMCs. V is TRBV7-7 and J is TRBJ1-1, with D uncertain. The origin of this receptor is a man older than 75 with head and neck cancer. The CDR3 reads CASSYSLNTEAFF. Here the CDR3 DNA reads TGTGCCAGCAGCTATTCATTGAACACTGAAGCTTTCTTT.